A selection of T cell receptor beta chains follows, all from one sample in a study of blood T cells in healthy people across ages. TCRdb re-analysed the 5' RACE reads in MiXCR, keeping a single row per CDR3 protein. The sample contains 760,000 or so distinct CDR3 sequences, 25% of which appear only once. These records were also assigned to another study, of T cells of mothers and their children.

The sequencing sample was made of blood. The receptors were sampled from a boy aged 10-17 years in good health. Both conserved end residues are part of each CDR3. D genes are given only for firm matches. Size is omitted from some rows. Given values are once, few, many or a class for expanded clones.

d_call	clone_size	cdr3_length	v_call	j_call	cdr3_aa	cdr3_nt
TRBD1	few	19	TRBV6-2/TRBV6-3	TRBJ2-7	CASSYWTGQGSPRLYEQYF	TGTGCCAGCAGTTACTGGACGGGACAGGGGTCTCCCCGGCTTTACGAGCAGTACTTC
NA	few	13	TRBV4-2	TRBJ1-1	CASSQDDWPEAFF	TGTGCCAGCAGCCAAGATGACTGGCCGGAAGCTTTCTTT
NA	NA	17	TRBV9	TRBJ1-6	CASSVAPTARDNSPLHF	TGTGCCAGCAGCGTAGCCCCGACGGCCAGGGATAATTCACCCCTCCACTTT
TRBD2	NA	16	TRBV4-2	TRBJ2-1	CASSQEGSGVYNEQFF	TGTGCCAGCAGCCAAGAGGGTAGCGGGGTCTACAATGAGCAGTTCTTC
NA	few	13	TRBV6-5	TRBJ1-4	CASGRGTNEKLFF	TGTGCCAGCGGTCGGGGGACTAATGAAAAACTGTTTTTT
NA	few	14	TRBV9	TRBJ2-7	CASSVAQGTYEQYF	TGTGCCAGCAGCGTAGCCCAGGGGACCTACGAGCAGTACTTC
NA	few	16	TRBV4-1	TRBJ2-4	CASSQEGRLTKNIQYF	TGCGCCAGCAGCCAAGAGGGCCGACTGACCAAAAACATTCAGTACTTC
NA	few	14	TRBV9	TRBJ1-2	CASSVAAGGDGYTF	TGTGCCAGCAGCGTAGCTGCCGGAGGAGATGGCTACACCTTC
NA	NA	15	TRBV11-1	TRBJ2-2	CASSLNVDRPGELFF	TGTGCCAGCAGCTTAAACGTAGACAGACCCGGGGAGCTGTTTTTT
NA	NA	14	TRBV7-9	TRBJ2-1	CASSPDGQYNEQFF	TGTGCCAGCAGCCCAGATGGACAGTACAATGAGCAGTTCTTC
NA	once	12	TRBV29-1	TRBJ2-1	CSVEDRSNEQFF	TGCAGCGTAGAAGACAGGAGCAATGAGCAGTTCTTC
TRBD1	NA	15	TRBV4-3	TRBJ1-5	CASSQDWQGEQPQHF	TGCGCCAGCAGCCAAGATTGGCAGGGGGAACAACCCCAGCATTTT
NA	NA	16	TRBV3-1	TRBJ2-7	CASSQMSGTAWDEQYF	TGTGCCAGCAGCCAAATGTCCGGGACTGCGTGGGACGAGCAGTACTTC
TRBD2	NA	16	TRBV12-3/TRBV12-4	TRBJ2-4	CASSSSSGGAKNIQYF	TGTGCCAGCAGTTCCTCAAGCGGGGGGGCCAAAAACATTCAGTACTTC
NA	few	15	TRBV10-3	TRBJ2-1	CAISGGSGDYNEQFF	TGTGCCATCAGTGGGGGGTCGGGAGACTACAATGAGCAGTTCTTC
TRBD1	few	12	TRBV29-1	TRBJ1-5	CSVKQGDQPQHF	TGCAGCGTCAAGCAGGGGGATCAGCCCCAGCATTTT
NA	few	16	TRBV4-3	TRBJ2-3	CASSQDGGRGTDTQYF	TGCGCCAGCAGCCAAGATGGGGGACGGGGCACGGATACGCAGTATTTT
TRBD2	NA	15	TRBV27	TRBJ2-3	CASIWIAGRTDTQYF	TGTGCCAGCATTTGGATAGCGGGGCGCACAGATACGCAGTATTTT
NA	NA	14	TRBV7-9	TRBJ2-7	CASSTDGGTYEQYF	TGTGCCAGCAGCACAGATGGGGGGACCTACGAGCAGTACTTC
TRBD1	many	13	TRBV5-1	TRBJ1-2	CASSSGQGDGYTF	TGTGCCAGCAGCTCGGGACAGGGAGATGGCTACACCTTC
TRBD2	NA	18	TRBV5-1	TRBJ2-3	CASSLGLAGTGSTDTQYF	TGCGCCAGCAGCTTGGGACTAGCGGGGACGGGAAGCACAGATACGCAGTATTTT
TRBD2	many	15	TRBV5-1	TRBJ2-1	CASSLGLAGGNEQFF	TGTGCCAGCAGCTTGGGACTAGCGGGAGGTAATGAGCAGTTCTTC
TRBD1	NA	13	TRBV5-6	TRBJ2-1	CASSIQGYTEQFF	TGTGCCAGCAGCATACAGGGGTATACTGAGCAGTTCTTC
TRBD2	few	14	TRBV29-1	TRBJ2-1	CSVEDSGTYNEQFF	TGCAGCGTTGAAGATAGCGGGACCTACAATGAGCAGTTCTTC
NA	NA	15	TRBV7-9	TRBJ1-5	CASSFSWDSNQPQHF	TGTGCCAGCAGCTTCTCTTGGGATAGCAATCAGCCCCAGCATTTT
NA	few	14	TRBV19	TRBJ1-5	CASSPDRRNQPQHF	TGTGCCAGTAGTCCCGACCGCCGCAATCAGCCCCAGCATTTT
NA	NA	13	TRBV7-9	TRBJ1-2	CASSGWFLYGYTF	TGTGCCAGCAGCGGTTGGTTTCTCTATGGCTACACCTTC
NA	NA	14	TRBV5-1	TRBJ2-7	CASSPLGGGYEQYF	TGCGCCAGCAGTCCCCTCGGTGGTGGGTACGAGCAGTACTTC
TRBD1	few	17	TRBV2	TRBJ2-7	CASKREQGARSPYEQYF	TGTGCCAGCAAAAGGGAGCAGGGGGCGCGTAGCCCCTACGAGCAGTACTTC
NA	NA	15	TRBV6-5	TRBJ1-1	CASSYGGVGNTEAFF	TGTGCCAGCAGTTACGGGGGGGTGGGGAACACTGAAGCTTTCTTT
TRBD2	few	17	TRBV20-1	TRBJ2-2	CSARALGERGNTGELFF	TGCAGTGCTAGAGCCCTGGGGGAGCGGGGGAACACCGGGGAGCTGTTTTTT
TRBD1	NA	14	TRBV3-1	TRBJ1-2	CASSPKDRVGGYTF	TGTGCCAGCAGCCCGAAGGACAGGGTGGGTGGCTACACCTTC
NA	few	12	TRBV25-1	TRBJ1-1	CASSEWNTEAFF	TGTGCCAGCAGTGAATGGAACACTGAAGCTTTCTTT
NA	NA	16	TRBV5-1	TRBJ2-3	CASSLASGGHTDTQYF	TGCGCCAGCAGCTTGGCCTCGGGGGGCCACACAGATACGCAGTATTTT
NA	few	12	TRBV5-6	TRBJ1-2	CASSTTPGGYTF	TGTGCCAGCAGCACCACGCCGGGTGGCTACACCTTC